This T cell receptor beta chain was recorded in a study of cytomegalovirus exposure and HLA in healthy donors. Whole-study findings and limits: A few of the chains that were CMV-associated were confirmed in vitro to be specific for CMV antigens.

Each donor was healthy, and each was a bone marrow donor. Germline CDR1 is LGHNA and CDR2 is YSLEER. Trimming left V 4 bases short and J 6 bases short, with 11 bases between. The CDR3 covers 13 residues. A remark on this clone: The antigen remains unidentified.

A multiplex PCR was run with 60 Vbeta primers and 13 Jbeta primers. The assay was immunoSEQ multiplex PCR, and TCRdb's table has in-frame clones only and misses some. The sample shows around 170,000 clones, around 75% of them seen only once. V is TRBV4-3 and J is TRBJ2-3; D perhaps matches TRBD1 (5 bases). Sequenced sample: PBMCs. The receptor was isolated from a man between 35 and 55 years old in good health and CMV-seropositive. CDR3 amino acids: CASSLDGADTQYF. The DNA for the CDR3 is TGCGCCAGCAGCCTTGATGGGGCGGATACGCAGTATTTT.